These 13 T cell receptor beta chains were sequenced from one sample in a study of T-cell reconstitution after alpha-beta-depleted transplantation in children. Unique molecular identifiers were incorporated during preparation of the TCRbeta library. TCRdb independently ran MiXCR on the PCR reads; one entry per CDR3 protein. This sample yields approximately 390,000 distinct CDR3 sequences, of which about 11% are seen a single time; 4.5% to 7% belongs to the top ten. The sample here was PBMCs from the stem cell graft donor, taken from the stem cell graft. The source of these receptors is a human donor who donated a stem cell graft to a child with acute myeloid leukemia.

This clonotype was counted ten times or more. The V gene is TRBV18, the J gene TRBJ2-3, with TRBD1 matching over 8 bases. Per germline, CDR1 KGHSH and CDR2 LQKENI. The V gene end was trimmed by 2 bases and the J gene end by 7 bases; junction bases not matched to a gene: 14. CDR3 size: 17 residues. CDR3: CASSPSGRPGGMNTQYF. The DNA of the CDR3 is TGTGCCAGCTCACCATCCGGCCGTCCAGGGGGCATGAATACGCAGTATTTT. The whole variable domain, remainder taken from reference TRBV18 and TRBJ2-3, is NAGVMQNPRHLVRRRGQEARLRCSPMKGHSHVYWYRQLPEEGLKFMVYLQKENIIDESGMPKERFSAEFPKEGPSILRIQQVVRGDSAAYFCASSPSGRPGGMNTQYFGPGTRLTVL.

This clonotype was picked up a small number of times. The rearrangement links TRBV9 to TRBJ2-1; D may be TRBD1 (7 bases). Germline loops: CDR1 SGDLS, CDR2 YYNGEE. The CDR3 is 15 residues long. Trimming took off 3 bases at V and 4 bases at J, with 14 bases between the two ends. CDR3 in DNA: TGTGCCAGCAGCGGCCCAGGGGGGCCATACAATGAGCAGTTCTTC. It translates to CASSGPGGPYNEQFF.

This clonotype has a count of ten or more. The V and J genes are TRBV29-1 and TRBJ2-5, with 10 positions matching TRBD1. With V trimmed by 4 bases and J by 5 bases, 7 bases remained unmatched. The CDR3 runs to 14 residues. Germline V CDR1 and CDR2: SQVTM, ANQGSEA. CDR3: CSVVRTGGLETQYF. CDR3 nucleotide sequence: TGCAGCGTTGTGCGGACAGGGGGGTTGGAGACCCAGTACTTC.

In its sample, this clonotype was seen a few times. This chain links TRBV7-8 with TRBJ2-3, with 7 nucleotides matching TRBD2. Germline V CDR1 and CDR2: SGHVS, FQNEAQ. The CDR3 extends over 16 amino acids. V shed 1 base, J shed 2 bases, and the junction held 6 bases outside the gene matches. CDR3 sequence: CASSLVGGTLTDTQYF. The CDR3 nucleotides are TGTGCCAGCAGCTTAGTGGGAGGGACCCTCACAGATACGCAGTATTTT.

The V call is TRBV6-1, the J call TRBJ2-7; tentative D call: TRBD2 (7 bases). The CDR3 length is 13 residues. Trimming took 6 bases from V and 5 from J, leaving 14 bases between them. Germline V gene lookup returns CDR1 MNHNS and CDR2 SASEGT. CDR3 loop: CASSPSGGNEQYV. The CDR3 DNA sequence: TGTGCCAGCAGCCCCTCGGGGGGCAACGAGCAGTACGTC.

The V call is TRBV14, the J call TRBJ1-4; D not certain. This CDR3 spans 12 amino acids. The V gene's germline CDR1 is SGHDN and CDR2 FVKESK. V was pared by 1 base and J by 8 bases, with 5 bases between. The CDR3 region is CASSQVSEKLFF. The CDR3 nucleotides read TGTGCCAGCAGCCAAGTTTCGGAAAAACTGTTTTTT.

This clonotype was detected ten times or more. The chain carries TRBV25-1 and TRBJ2-1, with D maybe TRBD1 (5 bases). This CDR3 has 15 residues. In germline, CDR1 is MGHDK, CDR2 SYGVNS. V lost 2 bases, J lost 1 base, and 9 bases lay in between. The CDR3 reads CASSEKTASYNEQFF. The DNA of the CDR3 is TGTGCCAGCAGTGAAAAGACAGCTTCCTACAATGAGCAGTTCTTC.

This clonotype has only a few counts. The chain has TRBV4-2 and TRBJ2-7, with 12 bases lining up with TRBD2. CDR1 is LGHNA and CDR2 is YNFKEQ in the germline V gene. The CDR3 is 15 residues long. Germline trimming cut 1 base from V and 3 bases from J; bases unmatched to any gene: 1. The CDR3 loop reads CASSQGLAGDYEQYF. The CDR3, as DNA: TGTGCCAGCAGCCAAGGACTAGCGGGAGACTACGAGCAGTACTTC.

This clonotype was seen a few times. The chain joins TRBV7-2 to TRBJ2-5, with D unresolved. Trimming left V 0 bases short and J 5 bases short, with 7 bases between. The CDR3 consists of 13 residues. CDR1 and CDR2 (germline): SGHTA, FQGNSA. The CDR3, as DNA: TGTGCCAGCAGCTTAGCCCCAAGGGAGACCCAGTACTTC. Translating it yields CASSLAPRETQYF.

This clonotype was found a few times. This chain uses TRBV3-1 with TRBJ1-4; no definite D call. The V end lost 3 bases, the J end lost 3 bases, and 11 bases lay between the germline ends. The germline CDR1 and CDR2 sequences are LGHDT and YNNKEL (reference sequence). CDR3 length equals 15 residues. The CDR3 coding sequence is TGTGCCAGCAGCCAGAGGGATGGGTCTAATGAAAAACTGTTTTTT. Amino acid sequence: CASSQRDGSNEKLFF.

This clonotype is classed as medium-sized (0.01 to 0.1%). This chain connects TRBV6-2 or TRBV6-3 to TRBJ2-1; D unclear. Trimming took 5 bases from V and 2 from J, leaving 16 bases between them. CDR1 is MNHEY, CDR2 SVGEGT, per germline. The length of the CDR3 is 16 residues. CDR3 region: CASSKDRELTYNEQFF. CDR3 in DNA: TGTGCCAGCAGTAAGGACCGAGAACTCACCTACAATGAGCAGTTCTTC.

This clonotype was recorded a few times. V is TRBV15 and J is TRBJ2-3; D gene ambiguous. The CDR3 runs 18 residues. Trimming shortened V by 2 bases and J by 2 bases, and 20 bases separated the two germline ends. Germline V CDR1 and CDR2: LNHNV, YYDKDF (reference sequence). CDR3 loop: CATSRSVRLLPLTDTQYF. The CDR3 DNA reads TGTGCCACCAGCAGATCGGTCAGACTCCTACCCCTCACAGATACGCAGTATTTT.

This clonotype has only one observation. The chain recombines TRBV20-1 with TRBJ2-7; 8 nucleotides agree with TRBD2. Germline V gene lookup returns CDR1 DFQATT and CDR2 SNEGSKA (reference sequence). The V gene end was trimmed by 0 bases and the J gene end by 5 bases; junction bases not matched to a gene: 12. The CDR3 is made up of 16 amino acids. CDR3 protein: CSARDSRTSFIHEQYF. For the CDR3, the DNA is TGCAGTGCTAGAGATTCCCGGACTAGCTTTATCCACGAGCAGTACTTC.